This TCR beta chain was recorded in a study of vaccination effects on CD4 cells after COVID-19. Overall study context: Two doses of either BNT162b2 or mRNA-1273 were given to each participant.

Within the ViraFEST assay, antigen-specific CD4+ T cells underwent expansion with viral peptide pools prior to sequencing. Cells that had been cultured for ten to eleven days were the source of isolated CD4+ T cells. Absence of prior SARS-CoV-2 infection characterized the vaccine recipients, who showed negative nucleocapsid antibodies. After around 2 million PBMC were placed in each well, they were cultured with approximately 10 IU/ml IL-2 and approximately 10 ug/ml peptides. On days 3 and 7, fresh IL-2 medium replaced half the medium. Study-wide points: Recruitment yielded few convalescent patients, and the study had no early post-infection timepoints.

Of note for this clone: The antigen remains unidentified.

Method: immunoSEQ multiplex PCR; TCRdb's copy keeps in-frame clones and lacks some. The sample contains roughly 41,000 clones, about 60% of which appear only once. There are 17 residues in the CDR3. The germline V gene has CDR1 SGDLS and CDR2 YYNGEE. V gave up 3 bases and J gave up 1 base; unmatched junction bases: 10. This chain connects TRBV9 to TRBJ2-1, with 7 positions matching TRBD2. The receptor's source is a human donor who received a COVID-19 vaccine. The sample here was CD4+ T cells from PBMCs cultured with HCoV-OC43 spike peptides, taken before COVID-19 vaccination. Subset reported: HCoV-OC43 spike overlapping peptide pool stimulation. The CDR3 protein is CASSDRDYYRSYNEQFF. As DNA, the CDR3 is TGTGCCAGCAGCGACCGGGACTATTATAGATCCTACAATGAGCAGTTCTTC. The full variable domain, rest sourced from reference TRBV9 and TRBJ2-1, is DSGVTQTPKHLITATGQRVTLRCSPRSGDLSVYWYQQSLDQGLQFLIQYYNGEERAKGNILERFSAQQFPDLHSELNLSSLELGDSALYFCASSDRDYYRSYNEQFFGPGTRLTVL.